The 12 T cell receptor beta chains listed next were all sequenced from one sample in a study of blood T cell repertoires in COVID-19. Libraries were prepared by immunoSEQ multiplex PCR; TCRdb keeps only in-frame clonotypes and omits some of them. This sample carries over 10,000 clones, more than 70% of them seen once, and the ten largest clones take over 2.5%. The material sequenced was peripheral blood. The source is a human donor in a cohort sampled during active COVID-19.

This chain connects TRBV4-3 to TRBJ1-6; D unclear. V dropped 3 bases and J dropped 0 bases, with 9 bases sitting between them. The CDR3 totals 16 residues. Germline-derived CDR1 and CDR2 are LGHNA and YSLEER. The CDR3 DNA is TGCGCCAGCAGCCAGGCTAGTAGCTCCTATAATTCACCCCTCCACTTT. Protein: CASSQASSSYNSPLHF.

The count of this clone is one. V is TRBV7-3 and J is TRBJ1-1; no reliable D call. The CDR3 loop spans 13 amino acids. V was shortened by 2 bases and J by 1 base, with 5 bases between the two germline ends. Germline CDR1 and CDR2: SGHTA and FQGTGA. The CDR3 region has the DNA TGTGCCAGCAGCTTAGAGGGGAACACTGAAGCTTTCTTT. Its protein product is CASSLEGNTEAFF.

This clone was seen a single time. The rearrangement uses TRBV4-1 and TRBJ2-7; weak D call: TRBD2 (5 bases). The V end lost 3 bases, the J end lost 3 bases, and 12 bases lay between the germline ends. This CDR3 has 14 amino acids. The V gene's germline CDR1 is MGHRA and CDR2 YSYEKL. The CDR3 here is CASSQENRDYEQYF. As DNA, the CDR3 is TGCGCCAGCAGCCAGGAAAACCGGGACTACGAGCAGTACTTC.

The chain links TRBV9 to TRBJ2-1; weak D call: TRBD1 (6 bases). In germline, CDR1 is SGDLS, CDR2 YYNGEE. This CDR3 region has 13 residues. Trimming removed 4 bases at V and 8 bases at J, with 13 bases between. The CDR3 loop is CASSRVPGDEQFF. The CDR3 nucleotides are TGTGCCAGCAGCCGGGTCCCAGGGGATGAGCAGTTCTTC.

This clone was picked up a small number of times. The J gene is TRBJ2-1, the V gene TRBV14, with D possibly matching TRBD2 (7 bases). Germline assignment: CDR1 SGHDN and CDR2 FVKESK. V shed 4 bases and J shed 10 bases, with 26 bases lying between them. This CDR3 comprises 17 residues. The CDR3 loop reads CASSPPIWGGRGHEQFF. The CDR3 nucleotides read TGTGCCAGCAGCCCTCCAATATGGGGGGGCCGAGGTCACGAGCAGTTCTTC.

The chain links TRBV7-2 to TRBJ1-5; D might be TRBD1 (6 bases). Germline V lookup: CDR1 SGHTA, CDR2 FQGNSA. This CDR3 region has 16 residues. The V and J ends lost 4 bases and 0 bases respectively, with 13 bases between them. The CDR3, as DNA: TGTGCCAGCAGCTCGGACAGAAGTAATAGCAATCAGCCCCAGCATTTT. Translating it yields CASSSDRSNSNQPQHF.

The chain couples TRBV5-5 to TRBJ2-4; 8 bases match TRBD2. The V and J ends lost 2 bases and 5 bases, in that order; junction bases with no gene match: 6. The CDR3 loop spans 15 amino acids. Germline CDR1 is SGHKS and CDR2 is YYEKEE (reference sequence). CDR3 DNA sequence: TGTGCCAGCAGCTTTTACGGGGGGGCCGAAAACATTCAGTACTTC. Its protein is CASSFYGGAENIQYF. The variable domain in full, with the rest retrieved from reference TRBV5-5 and TRBJ2-4, is DAGVTQSPTHLIKTRGQQVTLRCSPISGHKSVSWYQQVLGQGPQFIFQYYEKEERGRGNFPDRFSARQFPNYSSELNVNALLLGDSALYLCASSFYGGAENIQYFGAGTRLSVL.

The V call is TRBV5-6, the J call TRBJ2-1; maybe TRBD1 (5 bases). The CDR3 totals 16 residues. Germline CDR1 and CDR2: SGHDT and YYEEEE. The V and J ends lost 4 bases and 0 bases respectively, with 14 bases between them. CDR3 coding DNA: TGTGCCAGCAGCACCGACAGTTCGGGCTCCTACAATGAGCAGTTCTTC. Encoded protein: CASSTDSSGSYNEQFF.

CDR3 coding DNA: TGTGCCAGCAGCTCCCTCTACGAGCAGTACTTC. Translated, it gives CASSSLYEQYF. This chain links TRBV13 with TRBJ2-7; D is ambiguous. The germline gives CDR1 PRHDT, CDR2 FYEKMQ (reference sequence). CDR3 length: 11 amino acids. The V gene lost 4 bases and the J gene lost 3 bases, with 4 bases spanning the gap.

The chain combines TRBV10-3 with TRBJ2-5; 7 nucleotides align to TRBD1. The V gene's germline CDR1 is ENHRY and CDR2 SYGVKD. The CDR3 covers 14 residues. Trimming cost V 2 bases and J 2 bases; bases outside gene matches: 2. The CDR3 loop is CAISERDSQETQYF. CDR3 in DNA: TGTGCCATCAGTGAGCGGGACAGTCAAGAGACCCAGTACTTC.

This clone has just a few counts. V gene TRBV6-6 combines with J gene TRBJ1-1; no reliable D call. Trimming removed 0 bases at V and 7 bases at J, with 9 bases between. The germline V gene encodes CDR1 MNHNY and CDR2 SVGAGI (reference sequence). The CDR3 covers 13 residues. In nucleotides, the CDR3 is TGTGCCAGCAGTTACTCGAGTCAGGATGAAGCTTTCTTT. It encodes CASSYSSQDEAFF.

The genes are TRBV4-1 and TRBJ1-5, with D possibly being TRBD1 (6 bases). The CDR3 length is 14 residues. Germline loops: CDR1 MGHRA, CDR2 YSYEKL. Trimming took 0 bases from V and 6 from J, leaving 9 bases between them. CDR3 protein: CASSQDRGAQPQHF. In DNA, the CDR3 is TGCGCCAGCAGCCAAGATCGGGGGGCTCAGCCCCAGCATTTT.